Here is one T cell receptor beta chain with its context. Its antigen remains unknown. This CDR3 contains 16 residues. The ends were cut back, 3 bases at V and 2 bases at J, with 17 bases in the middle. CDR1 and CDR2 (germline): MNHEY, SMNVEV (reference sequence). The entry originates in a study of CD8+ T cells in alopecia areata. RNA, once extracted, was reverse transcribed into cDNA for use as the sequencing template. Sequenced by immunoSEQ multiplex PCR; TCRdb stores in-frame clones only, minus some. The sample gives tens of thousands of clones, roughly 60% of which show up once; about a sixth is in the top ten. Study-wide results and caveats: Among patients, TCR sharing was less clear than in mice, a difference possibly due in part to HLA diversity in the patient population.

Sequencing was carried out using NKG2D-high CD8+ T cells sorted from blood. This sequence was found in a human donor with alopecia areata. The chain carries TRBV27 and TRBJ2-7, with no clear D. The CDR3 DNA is TGTGCCAGCAGTTTTAGCTCCGGACCTTCCCCCTACGAGCAGTACTTC. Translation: CASSFSSGPSPYEQYF.